This T cell receptor (beta chain) emerged from a study of shared clonotypes between healthy human individuals. Study observations and caveats: What naive subsets generally showed was a larger estimated richness than memory subsets showed.

Trimming left V 0 bases short and J 13 bases short, with 13 bases between. The CDR3 has 12 amino acids. CDR1 and CDR2 from the germline V gene are SQVTM and ANQGSEA. This clone was detected only once. Its matching antigen is unknown. Sequencing was at deep level. In the authors' workflow: Junction-only sequences produced by ImmunoSEQ had no quality scores, so filtering differed. The protocol was immunoSEQ multiplex PCR, while the TCRdb copy is restricted to in-frame clones and leaves out a portion. That table is the source of V, J and clone size, and D and trimming were worked out from the DNA. Of 850,000 to 1,200,000 clones listed, about 80% are singletons.

The chain recombines TRBV29-1 with TRBJ2-1, with D possibly being TRBD2 (5 bases). The clonotype comes from a man in his late teens or twenties in good health. The specimen was memory CD4+ T cells sorted from blood. Specified subset: CD45RA-negative fraction. The CDR3 is CSVEEGIGVQFF. The CDR3 DNA follows: TGCAGCGTTGAAGAGGGGATCGGGGTTCAGTTCTTC.